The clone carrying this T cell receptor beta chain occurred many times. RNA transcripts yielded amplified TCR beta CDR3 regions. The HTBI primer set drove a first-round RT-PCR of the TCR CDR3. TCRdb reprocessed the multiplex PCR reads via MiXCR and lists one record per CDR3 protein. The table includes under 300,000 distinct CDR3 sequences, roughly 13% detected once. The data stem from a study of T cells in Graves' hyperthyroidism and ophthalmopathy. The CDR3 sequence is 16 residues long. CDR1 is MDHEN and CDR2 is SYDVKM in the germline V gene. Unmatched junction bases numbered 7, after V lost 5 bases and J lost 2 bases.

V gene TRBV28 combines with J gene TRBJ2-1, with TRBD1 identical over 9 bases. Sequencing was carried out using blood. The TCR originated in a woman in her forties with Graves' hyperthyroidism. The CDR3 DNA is TGTGCCAGCAGTGAAGGGACAGGGCTTGCCTACAATGAGCAGTTCTTC. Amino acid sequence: CASSEGTGLAYNEQFF.